This TCR beta chain was obtained from a study of technical replicates of blood from a handful of donors. Clones were read by immunoSEQ multiplex PCR, and TCRdb kept only the in-frame ones, dropping some. The sample has 65,000 to 85,000 clones; 96% are singletons. CDR3 length: 14 residues. Germline loops: CDR1 MNHNS, CDR2 SASEGT. Trimming took 0 bases from V and 6 from J, leaving 9 bases between them. The sequence was obtained from a human donor in good health. The V call is TRBV6-1, the J call TRBJ2-1; D call uncertain. Input material: T cells isolated from PBMCs. For the CDR3, the DNA is TGTGCCAGCAGTGAAGCCCTCAGAATCAATGAGCAGTTCTTC. Its translation is CASSEALRINEQFF.